These T cell receptor beta chains were read from a single sample in a study of blood T cells in healthy people across ages. TCRdb re-derived calls from the 5' RACE reads in MiXCR, one entry per CDR3 protein. Counted here are about 1.5 million distinct CDR3 sequences, roughly two fifths occurring once; the ten biggest clones make up roughly 3.7%. The sequenced material came from blood. Receptors were obtained from a woman under 30 in good health. CDR3s include the opening cysteine and the closing phenylalanine or tryptophan. Fields, in order: V gene, clone size, CDR3 length, D gene, J gene, CDR3 DNA, CDR3 protein. A D gene is named only where the DNA matches it firmly. Where a row states a size, it is once, few, many or the class of an expanded clone; other rows omit it.

TRBV3-1	few	14	TRBD2	TRBJ2-5	TGTGCCAGCAGCCAAGTGGGACTAGCGGGAGAGCAGTACTTC	CASSQVGLAGEQYF
TRBV5-6	-	16	-	TRBJ2-5	TGTGCCAGCAGCTTGTACGAGCGGAGAGTTCAAGAGACCCAGTACTTC	CASSLYERRVQETQYF
TRBV2	-	14	-	TRBJ2-1	TGTGCCAGCAGTGACTTGTGGGGGCTCAATGAGCAGTTCTTC	CASSDLWGLNEQFF
TRBV5-1	-	14	-	TRBJ2-1	TGCGCCAGCAGCGGCCGGACAGTGAATGATGAGCAGTTCTTC	CASSGRTVNDEQFF
TRBV12-3/TRBV12-4	many	15	-	TRBJ1-4	TGTGCCAGCAGCCTAGGAGGGACAATAGGAGAAAAACTGTTTTTT	CASSLGGTIGEKLFF
TRBV13	-	16	-	TRBJ2-7	TGTGCCAGCAGCCCCCCGCCGGGCGGGTCCTACAATGAGCAGTACTTC	CASSPPPGGSYNEQYF
TRBV27	-	14	-	TRBJ1-1	TGTGCCAGCAGTTTAGTAAGGGTGAGCACTGAAGCTTTCTTT	CASSLVRVSTEAFF
TRBV5-1	few	13	-	TRBJ2-3	TGCGCCAGCAGCTTTCCCCCCGAAGATACGCAGTATTTT	CASSFPPEDTQYF
TRBV7-9	few	15	TRBD2	TRBJ2-1	TGTGCCAGCAGCTTTGCTAGCGGGAGCTACAATGAGCAGTTCTTC	CASSFASGSYNEQFF
TRBV20-1	-	17	TRBD2	TRBJ2-2	TGCAGTGCTTTGGGACTAGCGGGGGCCGCGAACACCGGGGAGCTGTTTTTT	CSALGLAGAANTGELFF
TRBV5-1	-	16	TRBD1	TRBJ2-7	TGCGCCAGCAGCTTGGCTGCCGGGACAGGACTCTACGAGCAGTACTTC	CASSLAAGTGLYEQYF
TRBV7-2	-	16	-	TRBJ2-1	TGTGCCAGCAGCTTGCGGGGCGGGGACTCCTACAATGAGCAGTTCTTC	CASSLRGGDSYNEQFF
TRBV29-1	-	10	-	TRBJ1-1	TGCAGCGTCGGAGACAGCCAAGCTTTCTTT	CSVGDSQAFF
TRBV5-1	-	16	TRBD2	TRBJ2-3	TGCGCCAGCAGCTTCCTAGCGGGGGCGAGCACAGATACGCAGTATTTT	CASSFLAGASTDTQYF
TRBV11-2	-	13	-	TRBJ2-5	TGTGCCAGCAGTTACCAATGGGGAGATGAGCAGTACTTC	CASSYQWGDEQYF
TRBV20-1	-	15	-	TRBJ2-5	TGCAGTGCTAGAGATAAGCGGGTTGCCAAAGAGACCCAGTACTTC	CSARDKRVAKETQYF
TRBV20-1	few	12	-	TRBJ1-2	TGCAGTGCCAAAGAAGGAGCGTATGGCTACACCTTC	CSAKEGAYGYTF
TRBV5-1	once	12	-	TRBJ2-1	TGCGCCAGCGCTGCCTTGTACAATGAGCAGTTCTTC	CASAALYNEQFF
TRBV6-2/TRBV6-3	-	13	-	TRBJ2-7	TGTGCCAGCAGTTACGCACAGCACTACGAGCAGTACTTC	CASSYAQHYEQYF
TRBV5-1	-	20	-	TRBJ2-3	TGCGCCAGCAGCTTGGGGACCGGGACTGGCGGAACCGCTAGCACAGATACGCAGTATTTT	CASSLGTGTGGTASTDTQYF
TRBV4-1	many	14	-	TRBJ2-3	TGCGCCAGCAGCCCCGCATATAAGGCAGATACGCAGTATTTT	CASSPAYKADTQYF
TRBV25-1	few	16	TRBD1	TRBJ2-2	TGTGCCAGCAGTGTCCTAACCAGGGGGCGCGCCGGGGAGCTGTTTTTT	CASSVLTRGRAGELFF
TRBV27	-	15	-	TRBJ2-7	TGTGCCAGCAGTTTATCAACGGACTATTCGGGTGAGCAGTACTTC	CASSLSTDYSGEQYF
TRBV4-3	-	16	-	TRBJ1-2	TGCGCCAGCAGCCAAACCGTGACAGATGTAGGTCCTGGCTACACCTTC	CASSQTVTDVGPGYTF
TRBV20-1	once	14	-	TRBJ2-5	TGCAGTGCTAGAGATATCGGCCGTGGGGAGACCCAGTACTTC	CSARDIGRGETQYF
TRBV28	-	13	-	TRBJ2-7	TGTGCCAGCATCCCTACCGGGGCCCGCGAGCAGTACTTC	CASIPTGAREQYF
TRBV30	few	11	-	TRBJ2-1	TGTGCCTGGAACCCGGTGGGCGAGCAGTTCTTC	CAWNPVGEQFF
TRBV11-2	-	18	TRBD1	TRBJ2-6	TGTGCCAGCAGCTTAGGGACAGGATTCTCTCTGGGGGCCAACGTCCTGACTTTC	CASSLGTGFSLGANVLTF
TRBV27	-	19	TRBD1	TRBJ2-6	TGTGCCAGCAGTTCCGAGAGGGACAGGGGGCTCTCTGGGGCCAACGTCCTGACTTTC	CASSSERDRGLSGANVLTF
TRBV7-3	-	14	-	TRBJ2-7	TGTGCCAGCAGCTTATACACAGGGCCTTACGAGCAGTACTTC	CASSLYTGPYEQYF
TRBV4-3	-	14	-	TRBJ2-3	TGCGACAGCAGCCAAGAGATTAGCACAGATACGCAGTATTTT	CDSSQEISTDTQYF
TRBV5-6	-	15	TRBD2	TRBJ2-1	TGTGCCAGAAGCTTAAGTTCTAGCGGGGGGAATGAGCAGTTCTTC	CARSLSSSGGNEQFF
TRBV20-1	few	19	TRBD1	TRBJ1-2	TGCAGTGCTAGAGATCGCCGTACCGGGACAGATTTCTTAAACTATGGCTACACCTTC	CSARDRRTGTDFLNYGYTF
TRBV5-1	-	15	-	TRBJ2-3	TGCGCCAGCAGCTTGGATACAGCGCGCACAGATACGCAGTATTTT	CASSLDTARTDTQYF
TRBV2	few	15	-	TRBJ1-2	TGTGCCAGCAGGGGACGGAGCCTCTGGGGTTATGGCTACACCTTC	CASRGRSLWGYGYTF
TRBV12-3/TRBV12-4	-	14	-	TRBJ2-6	TGTGCCAGCAGTGTCCATACTGGGGCCAACGTCCTGACTTTC	CASSVHTGANVLTF
TRBV5-1	-	15	-	TRBJ2-3	TGCGCCAGCAGCTTTAGGACCGGCTACACAGATACGCAGTATTTT	CASSFRTGYTDTQYF
TRBV27	-	16	-	TRBJ2-7	TGTGCCAGCAGTTTATTCCGGGACGGCAGCTCCTACGAGCAGTACTTC	CASSLFRDGSSYEQYF
TRBV4-1	-	13	-	TRBJ2-2	TGCGCCAGCAGCCACTCCAGAACCGGGGAGCTGTTTTTT	CASSHSRTGELFF
TRBV28	many	14	-	TRBJ2-1	TGTGCCAGCAGTCCCGGGACCGGCCTGAATGAGCAGTTCTTC	CASSPGTGLNEQFF
TRBV7-8	-	14	TRBD2	TRBJ2-3	TGTGCCAGCAGCCCCGGGACTAGCGCTAATACGCAGTATTTT	CASSPGTSANTQYF
TRBV6-5	few	14	TRBD1	TRBJ1-2	TGTGCCAGCAGTTACGTCAGGGGGCCCTGGGGCTACACCTTC	CASSYVRGPWGYTF
TRBV7-2	few	15	-	TRBJ1-4	TGTGCCAGCAAAGTGTACGCTTCAACTAATGAAAAACTGTTTTTT	CASKVYASTNEKLFF
TRBV7-2	few	16	TRBD2	TRBJ2-7	TGTGCCAGCAGCGGGCGACTAGCGGGACCTTCCTACGAGCAGTACTTC	CASSGRLAGPSYEQYF
TRBV18	-	13	-	TRBJ1-5	TGTGCCAGCTCACCAGGCGGGGATCAGCCCCAGCATTTT	CASSPGGDQPQHF
TRBV7-9	-	16	-	TRBJ2-1	TGTGCCAGCAGCTTAGCAGGTGGCGTTGGAAGGAATGAGCAGTTCTTC	CASSLAGGVGRNEQFF
TRBV10-3	few	17	TRBD2	TRBJ2-2	TGTGCCATCAGTGAGTCGAGTGCGGGAGGGACAATCGGGGAGCTGTTTTTT	CAISESSAGGTIGELFF
TRBV27	-	15	-	TRBJ2-7	TGTGCCAGCAGTCTGGGGGCTAGCGTCTCCTACGAGCAGTACTTC	CASSLGASVSYEQYF